Below are 15 T cell receptor beta chains sequenced from a single sample in a study of blood T cells in healthy people across ages. The second PCR ran 7 to 11 cycles with a sample-barcoded 5' primer and J-beta primers. TCRdb recomputed calls from the 5' RACE reads with MiXCR, one row per CDR3 protein. Altogether about 640,000 distinct CDR3 sequences are present, 45% to 65% being singletons, with the ten largest covering over 35%. Sequencing used blood. These receptors came from a man aged 55 to 69 in good health.

The V gene is TRBV27, the J gene TRBJ2-5, with TRBD1 matching over 11 bases. V was clipped by 3 bases and J by 4 bases; unmatched bases: 4. The CDR3 length is 15 residues. Germline V lookup: CDR1 MNHEY, CDR2 SMNVEV (reference sequence). The DNA of the CDR3 is TGTGCCAGCAGTTTCTCAGGACAGGGGGCAGAGACCCAGTACTTC. This gives the protein CASSFSGQGAETQYF.

To note about this clonotype: Relative to the germline gene, one junction end is altered; a read error may explain this. This chain connects TRBV20-1 to TRBJ2-3, with D tentatively TRBD2 (6 bases). Germline loops: CDR1 DFQATT, CDR2 SNEGSKA (reference sequence). CDR3 length equals 13 residues. This CDR3 reads CSARVPGRGTQYF. CDR3 coding DNA: TGCAGTGCCAGAGTCCCAGGGCGGGGTACGCAGTATTTT.

This clonotype showed up just a few times. The rearrangement links TRBV20-1 to TRBJ2-7; maybe TRBD1 (5 bases). The CDR3 has 15 amino acids. V was clipped by 0 bases and J by 1 base, with 13 bases between them. The germline gives CDR1 DFQATT, CDR2 SNEGSKA (reference sequence). DNA of the CDR3: TGCAGTGCTAGAGATAGGCAGGGCTTTTCCTACGAGCAGTACTTC. Translation: CSARDRQGFSYEQYF.

The J gene is TRBJ2-5, the V gene TRBV9; perhaps TRBD2 as D (7 bases). Germline lookup yields CDR1 SGDLS and CDR2 YYNGEE. This CDR3 comprises 15 residues. V dropped 5 bases and J dropped 1 base, with 15 bases sitting between them. The CDR3 DNA is TGTGCCAGCAGTCCTAAGGGGGGGTCCCAAGAGACCCAGTACTTC. This translates into CASSPKGGSQETQYF.

In its sample, this clonotype was seen once. The CDR3 DNA reads TGTGCCAGCGGAAGTCTCGGGACTAGCTTGTACGAGCAGTACTTC. The encoded protein is CASGSLGTSLYEQYF. V is TRBV9 and J is TRBJ2-4, with TRBD2 identical over 9 bases. The DNA end is a closer match to TRBJ2-7, so the J assignment may be wrong. The CDR3 runs to 15 residues. In germline, CDR1 is SGDLS, CDR2 YYNGEE.

V is TRBV29-1 and J is TRBJ2-4; the D call may be TRBD1 or TRBD2 (6 bases each). The V and J ends lost 3 bases and 2 bases respectively, with 11 bases between them. This CDR3 region has 14 residues. Germline lookup yields CDR1 SQVTM and CDR2 ANQGSEA. CDR3 in DNA: TGCAGCGTTGAGGGGGGCCCAACCAAAAACATTCAGTACTTC. Translating it yields CSVEGGPTKNIQYF. The full variable domain, completed using reference TRBV29-1 and TRBJ2-4, is SAVISQKPSRDICQRGTSLTIQCQVDSQVTMMFWYRQQPGQSLTLIATANQGSEATYESGFVIDKFPISRPNLTFSTLTVSNMSPEDSSIYLCSVEGGPTKNIQYFGAGTRLSVL.

The rearrangement uses TRBV5-1 and TRBJ2-5, with 7 bases matching TRBD1. After removal of 4 bases from V and 2 bases from J, the junction contained 8 bases not matched to a gene. CDR1 SGHRS and CDR2 YFSETQ come from the germline V gene. The CDR3 is 15 residues long. The CDR3, as DNA: TGCGCCAGCAGCGCCGAACCGGGACAGCAAGAGACCCAGTACTTC. This sequence encodes CASSAEPGQQETQYF. The full variable domain, rest sourced from reference TRBV5-1 and TRBJ2-5, is KAGVTQTPRYLIKTRGQQVTLSCSPISGHRSVSWYQQTPGQGLQFLFEYFSETQRNKGNFPGRFSGRQFSNSRSEMNVSTLELGDSALYLCASSAEPGQQETQYFGPGTRLLVL.

The rearrangement joins TRBV29-1 to TRBJ1-2, with TRBD1 matching 7 bases. CDR1 SQVTM and CDR2 ANQGSEA come from the germline V gene. This CDR3 contains 13 residues. V shed 7 bases, J shed 1 base, and the junction held 6 bases outside the gene matches. The CDR3 bases are TGCAGCGCCGACAGGGACCTTAACTATGGCTACACCTTC. Protein: CSADRDLNYGYTF.

V gene TRBV10-3 combines with J gene TRBJ2-3; D unresolved. V was trimmed by 7 bases and J by 6 bases, leaving 11 bases between them. The germline V gene encodes CDR1 ENHRY and CDR2 SYGVKD. The CDR3 loop spans 12 amino acids. CDR3 in amino acids: CAIMVTGDTQYF. Here the CDR3 DNA reads TGTGCCATCATGGTTACTGGGGATACGCAGTATTTT.

The chain links TRBV20-1 to TRBJ2-1; weak D call: TRBD2 (7 bases). The CDR3 loop spans 16 amino acids. The germline V gene has CDR1 DFQATT and CDR2 SNEGSKA (reference sequence). V gave up 1 base and J gave up 2 bases, with 15 bases separating them. The chain's CDR3 is CSARALDSGAYNEQFF. CDR3 bases: TGCAGTGCTAGAGCTTTGGACAGCGGGGCCTACAATGAGCAGTTCTTC.

The chain has TRBV5-5 and TRBJ1-2, with 11 bases identical to TRBD1. CDR1 and CDR2 (germline): SGHKS, YYEKEE (reference sequence). V trimming: 4 bases; J trimming: 2 bases; junction bases outside the gene matches: 4. This CDR3 spans 15 amino acids. CDR3 region: CASSHRTGGNYGYTF. Here the CDR3 DNA reads TGTGCCAGCAGCCACAGGACAGGGGGCAACTATGGCTACACCTTC. Full variable domain (outside the CDR3, taken from reference TRBV5-5 and TRBJ1-2): DAGVTQSPTHLIKTRGQQVTLRCSPISGHKSVSWYQQVLGQGPQFIFQYYEKEERGRGNFPDRFSARQFPNYSSELNVNALLLGDSALYLCASSHRTGGNYGYTFGSGTRLTVV.

The chain is built from TRBV3-1 and TRBJ1-2; no clear D. The V end lost 0 bases, the J end lost 7 bases, and 12 bases lay between the germline ends. The CDR3 totals 14 residues. Germline values: CDR1 LGHDT, CDR2 YNNKEL (reference sequence). The CDR3 protein is CASSQDLVAFGYTF. CDR3 sequence (DNA): TGTGCCAGCAGCCAAGATCTTGTGGCATTTGGCTACACCTTC.

The genes are TRBV24-1 and TRBJ2-3, with TRBD1 identical over 9 bases. V lost 4 bases to trimming and J lost 6 bases; unmatched junction nucleotides: 7. The CDR3 has 15 residues. CDR1 KGHDR and CDR2 SFDVKD come from the germline V gene. This chain's CDR3 is CATSDPGDRVDTQYF. DNA for the CDR3: TGTGCCACCAGTGACCCAGGGGACAGGGTTGATACGCAGTATTTT.

V usage is TRBV29-1 and J usage is TRBJ2-4; D may be TRBD2 (5 bases). The J call may be incorrect, as the DNA end agrees better with TRBJ2-5. The V gene's germline CDR1 is SQVTM and CDR2 ANQGSEA. The CDR3 is 13 residues long. CDR3 DNA: TGCAGCGTTGGCCCTACGGGGAAAGAGACCCAGTACTTC. It encodes CSVGPTGKETQYF.

This chain connects TRBV20-1 to TRBJ2-7; D is perhaps TRBD1 (6 bases). The J call may be in error: the DNA end matches TRBJ2-5 better. Per the germline V gene, CDR1 is DFQATT and CDR2 is SNEGSKA (reference sequence). This CDR3 has 13 residues. CDR3 protein: CRAGRTDQETQYF. In DNA, the CDR3 is TGCAGGGCTGGTAGGACAGATCAAGAGACCCAGTACTTC.